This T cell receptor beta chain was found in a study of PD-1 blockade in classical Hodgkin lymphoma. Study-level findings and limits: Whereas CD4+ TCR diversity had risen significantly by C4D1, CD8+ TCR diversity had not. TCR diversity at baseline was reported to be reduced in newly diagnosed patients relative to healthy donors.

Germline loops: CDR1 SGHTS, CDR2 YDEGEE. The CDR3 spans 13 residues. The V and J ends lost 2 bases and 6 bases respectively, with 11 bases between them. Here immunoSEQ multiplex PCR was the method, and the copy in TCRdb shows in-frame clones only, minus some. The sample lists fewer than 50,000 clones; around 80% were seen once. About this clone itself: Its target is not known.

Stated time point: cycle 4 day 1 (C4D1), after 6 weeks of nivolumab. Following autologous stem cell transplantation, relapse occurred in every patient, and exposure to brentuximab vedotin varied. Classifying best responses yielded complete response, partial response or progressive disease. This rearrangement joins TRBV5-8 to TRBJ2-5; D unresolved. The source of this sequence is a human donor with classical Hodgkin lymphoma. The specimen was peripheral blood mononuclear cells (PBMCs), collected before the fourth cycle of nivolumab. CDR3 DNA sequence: TGTGCCAGCAGCTTCTCAGCCGAGAAGACCCAGTACTTC. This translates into CASSFSAEKTQYF.